A selection of T cell receptor beta chains follows, all from one sample in a study of T cell repertoires in cytomegalovirus infection. TCRdb used MiXCR to reprocess the reads, holding one entry per CDR3 protein. The sample carries 200,000 to 300,000 distinct CDR3 sequences, less than 9.5% recorded once. Sequencing input: PBMCs. The source is a human donor in good health (CMV status not recorded). Some clones in this sample may be carry-over from other donors' samples. The CDR3 runs from the conserved cysteine through the conserved F or W. A D gene is named only where the DNA matches it firmly. Some rows mark clone size as missing; the rest say once, few, many or name a class of expanded clone.

D	J	V	size	CDR3	DNA
.	TRBJ2-5	TRBV7-2	many	CASSLIAGAETQYF	TGTGCCAGCAGCTTAATCGCAGGAGCGGAGACCCAGTACTTC
.	TRBJ2-5	TRBV7-2	many	CASSLLAARAETQYF	TGTGCCAGCAGCTTACTCGCGGCCAGGGCAGAGACCCAGTACTTC
.	TRBJ1-6	TRBV7-2	many	CASRVDSNSPLHF	TGTGCCAGCAGGGTCGACAGCAATTCACCCCTCCACTTT
TRBD1	TRBJ2-5	TRBV9	few	CASSDQGARETQYF	TGTGCCAGCAGCGACCAGGGGGCGCGGGAGACCCAGTACTTC
TRBD2	TRBJ2-3	TRBV7-2	.	CASSLALAGSTDTQYF	TGTGCCAGCAGCTTAGCTCTAGCGGGAAGCACAGATACGCAGTATTTT
.	TRBJ2-7	TRBV28	many	CASSLIGVRSGTLREQYF	TGTGCCAGCAGTTTAATAGGTGTGCGCTCCGGGACCCTCCGCGAGCAGTACTTC
.	TRBJ1-3	TRBV11-3	many	CASSLAGTRLSGNTIYF	TGTGCCAGCAGCTTAGCCGGTACCCGACTCTCTGGAAACACCATATATTTT
.	TRBJ1-1	TRBV19	many	CASSIVPGTEAFF	TGTGCCAGTAGTATAGTCCCCGGCACTGAAGCTTTCTTT
TRBD1	TRBJ2-6	TRBV20-1	few	CSAEARDRGSGANVLTF	TGCAGTGCTGAGGCAAGAGACAGGGGTTCCGGGGCCAACGTCCTGACTTTC
TRBD2	TRBJ2-4	TRBV20-1	.	CSVQRGGIKNIQYF	TGCAGTGTACAGCGGGGGGGGATCAAAAACATTCAGTACTTC
.	TRBJ2-7	TRBV5-1	few	CASSLGSGTRSSYEQYF	TGCGCCAGCAGCTTGGGGTCCGGGACAAGGAGCTCCTACGAGCAGTACTTC
.	TRBJ1-6	TRBV19	many	CASSIRQAPGSPLHF	TGTGCCAGTAGTATTAGGCAGGCCCCTGGGTCACCCCTCCACTTT
.	TRBJ2-1	TRBV20-1	.	CSARELGRSSYNEQFF	TGCAGTGCTAGAGAATTGGGCAGATCCTCCTACAATGAGCAGTTCTTC
.	TRBJ1-6	TRBV7-2	many	CASSHSIVAGAVGYSPLHF	TGTGCCAGCAGCCACTCAATAGTCGCCGGAGCTGTGGGGTATTCACCCCTCCACTTT
TRBD2	TRBJ2-7	TRBV6-2/TRBV6-3	.	CASSQLAGSPYEQYF	TGTGCCAGCAGTCAACTAGCGGGGTCACCCTACGAGCAGTACTTC
TRBD1	TRBJ1-2	TRBV27	.	CASSFLGQGPFYGYTF	TGTGCCAGCAGTTTCCTCGGACAGGGTCCATTCTATGGCTACACCTTC
.	TRBJ2-7	TRBV7-8	many	CASSPDTGEDEQYF	TGTGCCAGCAGCCCAGATACAGGGGAGGACGAGCAGTACTTC
TRBD2	TRBJ2-3	TRBV7-2	many	CASSLAGGVSTDTQYF	TGTGCCAGCAGCTTAGCGGGGGGGGTAAGCACAGATACGCAGTATTTT
TRBD2	TRBJ2-7	TRBV20-1	few	CSARDDKRGGYEQYF	TGCAGTGCTAGAGATGATAAGCGGGGTGGGTACGAGCAGTACTTC
.	TRBJ1-4	TRBV7-2	many	CASSRQRPGTNEKLFF	TGTGCCAGCAGCCGCCAGCGACCGGGGACTAATGAAAAACTGTTTTTT